This TCR beta chain was documented in a study of blood T cells in healthy people across ages. Findings of the study overall: Those diversity estimates obtained from one million T cells were thought to be underestimates. Whereas aged donors had fewer naive CD4+ cells, long-lived donors had more of them and higher diversity. Researchers said unsorted PBMCs prevented a conclusive naive versus antigen-experienced comparison. Per million T cells, TCR beta diversity dropped about linearly as age rose.

A second PCR of roughly 7 to 11 cycles used a sample-barcoded 5' primer and a J-beta primer mix. TCRdb redid the calling of the 5' RACE reads with MiXCR, one entry per CDR3 protein. The sample consists of 1.5 million to 1.9 million distinct CDR3 sequences, about 45% of them appearing once. The CDR3 loop spans 11 amino acids. V was shortened by 8 bases and J by 8 bases, with 10 bases between the two germline ends. CDR1 is KGHSH and CDR2 is LQKENI in the germline V gene. The sample holds many counts of this clonotype. Its antigen is not identified. The clonotype was recovered from a woman aged 18-29 years in good health. The material sequenced was blood. This sequence joins TRBV18 and TRBJ2-1; no clear D gene. The CDR3 sequence is CASSPLDEQFF. CDR3 DNA sequence: TGTGCCAGCAGCCCTTTAGATGAGCAGTTCTTC.